This T cell receptor (beta chain) was sequenced for a study of beta chain features in type 1 diabetes. Study-level background: Sorted cells from all samples, numbering 95 million to 140 million, were examined.

V lost 4 bases to trimming and J lost 5 bases; unmatched junction nucleotides: 18. Germline V CDR1 and CDR2: MDHEN, SYDVKM. The CDR3 extends over 18 amino acids. As concerns this clone: What it recognizes is unknown.

Study-wide results and caveats: Individuals with type 1 diabetes displayed fewer insertions and more deletions at VDJ junctions.

What was sequenced were expressed TCRB transcripts, since all of the isolated RNA had been reverse transcribed. Clones were sequenced by immunoSEQ multiplex PCR, and TCRdb holds only the in-frame ones, with some missing. The sample lists a few hundred thousand clones; around 10% were seen once. The sequenced material came from naive CD4+ T cells from blood. V usage is TRBV28 and J usage is TRBJ2-7, with 9 positions matching TRBD1. This sequence originates from a woman aged 30 to 39 in good health. CDR3 DNA sequence: TGTGCCAGCAGTTCTGGACTTTCACAGGGGGCGCAAACCCACGAGCAGTACTTC. Residues: CASSSGLSQGAQTHEQYF.